These 2 T cell receptor beta chains were all obtained from the same sample, sequenced in a study of cytomegalovirus exposure and HLA in healthy donors. PCR primers comprised 60 Vbeta and 13 Jbeta primers. Repertoires were generated with immunoSEQ multiplex PCR, while TCRdb's copy carries only in-frame clones and drops some. The sample features 65,000 to 85,000 clones, with under 1.5% in its top ten. The sequenced sample was PBMCs. The receptors stem from a woman aged 55-75 years in good health and CMV-seronegative.

The gene calls are TRBV11-2 and TRBJ2-5; 8 bases agree with TRBD2. Germline assignment: CDR1 SGHAT and CDR2 FQNNGV. The CDR3 is 15 amino acids. Trimming cost V 5 bases and J 2 bases; bases outside gene matches: 7. The CDR3, as DNA: TGTGCCAGCAGCCCATTTACTAGCGGACAAGAGACCCAGTACTTC. This gives the protein CASSPFTSGQETQYF. Variable domain in full (rest from reference TRBV11-2 and TRBJ2-5): EAGVAQSPRYKIIEKRQSVAFWCNPISGHATLYWYQQILGQGPKLLIQFQNNGVVDDSQLPKDRFSAERLKGVDSTLKIQPAKLEDSAVYLCASSPFTSGQETQYFGPGTRLLVL.

The genes are TRBV5-5 and TRBJ2-3, with TRBD1 matching 7 bases. The CDR3 sequence is 17 residues long. CDR1 is SGHKS and CDR2 is YYEKEE in the germline V gene (reference sequence). V lost 4 bases and J lost 4; bases outside the gene matches: 15. The CDR3 region is CASSHYRGTRQADTQYF. For the CDR3, the DNA is TGTGCCAGCAGCCATTACAGGGGCACTAGACAGGCAGATACGCAGTATTTT.